A single sample gave rise to the 5 T cell receptor beta chains below, sequenced in a study of cytomegalovirus exposure and HLA in healthy donors. The PCR contained 60 Vbeta and 13 Jbeta primers. Sequenced by immunoSEQ multiplex PCR; TCRdb stores in-frame clones only, minus some. The table records 150,000 to 200,000 clones, around two thirds of them present only once. The sample comprised PBMCs. Every receptor here comes from a man aged 50-59 years in good health and CMV-seronegative.

The chain joins TRBV25-1 to TRBJ1-1, with D tentatively TRBD1 (5 bases). The CDR3 is 14 amino acids. The ends were cut back, 6 bases at V and 1 base at J, with 12 bases in the middle. The V gene's germline CDR1 is MGHDK and CDR2 SYGVNS. Written as DNA, the CDR3 is TGTGCCAGCAGCGGCATAGGGGCGAACACTGAAGCTTTCTTT. This translates into CASSGIGANTEAFF.

J is TRBJ1-5 and V is TRBV29-1, with 10 bases aligning to TRBD1. Per the germline V gene, CDR1 is SQVTM and CDR2 is ANQGSEA. The length of the CDR3 is 13 residues. The junction had 3 bases not matched to a gene; V was cut back by 7 bases and J by 3 bases. This CDR3 reads CSATGGFNQPQHF. The CDR3, as DNA: TGCAGCGCGACAGGGGGCTTCAATCAGCCCCAGCATTTT.

The chain combines TRBV29-1 with TRBJ2-7, with a weak D call TRBD1 (5 bases). The length of the CDR3 is 12 residues. The ends were cut back, 3 bases at V and 4 bases at J, with 10 bases in the middle. Per the germline V gene, CDR1 is SQVTM and CDR2 is ANQGSEA. The CDR3 region has the DNA TGCAGCGTTGAGCCAGGGCCGTACGAGCAGTACTTC. It yields the protein CSVEPGPYEQYF.

This clone was seen once. The CDR3 DNA is TGCGCCAGCAGCCGTACAGGGGGGGGCGAGCAGTACTTC. Translation: CASSRTGGGEQYF. The chain uses TRBV5-1 and TRBJ2-7, with D perhaps matching TRBD1 (8 bases). CDR1 and CDR2 (germline): SGHRS, YFSETQ. CDR3 length: 13 residues. V lost 4 bases to trimming and J lost 6 bases, with 14 bases between them.

This clone was seen a few times. The V and J genes are TRBV19 and TRBJ1-2, with 7 bases fitting TRBD1. The CDR3 covers 15 residues. The germline V gene has CDR1 LNHDA and CDR2 SQIVND (reference sequence). J gave up 0 bases and V 6 bases, and 7 bases lay outside the gene matches. The CDR3 DNA reads TGTGCCAGTAGGGACATGGGGACAGCTAACTATGGCTACACCTTC. Translation: CASRDMGTANYGYTF.